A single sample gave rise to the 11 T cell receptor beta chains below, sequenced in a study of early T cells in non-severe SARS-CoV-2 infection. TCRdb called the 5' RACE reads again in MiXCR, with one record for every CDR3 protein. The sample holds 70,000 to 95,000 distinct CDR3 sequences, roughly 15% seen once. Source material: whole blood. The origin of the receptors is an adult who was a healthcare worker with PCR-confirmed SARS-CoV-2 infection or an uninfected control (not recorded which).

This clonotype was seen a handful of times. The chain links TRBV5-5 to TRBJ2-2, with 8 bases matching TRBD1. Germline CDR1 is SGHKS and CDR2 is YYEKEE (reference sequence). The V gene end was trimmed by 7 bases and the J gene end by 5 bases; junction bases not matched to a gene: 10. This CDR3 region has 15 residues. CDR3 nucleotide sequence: TGTGCCAGCGAGACAGGGGAGTTGTGGACCGGGGAGCTGTTTTTT. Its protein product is CASETGELWTGELFF.

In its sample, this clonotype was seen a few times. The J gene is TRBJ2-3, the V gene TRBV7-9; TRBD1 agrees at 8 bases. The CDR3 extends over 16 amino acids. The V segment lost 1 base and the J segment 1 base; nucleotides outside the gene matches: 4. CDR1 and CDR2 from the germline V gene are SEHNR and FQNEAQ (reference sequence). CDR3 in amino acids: CASSLGKDRGTDTQYF. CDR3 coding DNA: TGTGCCAGCAGCTTAGGCAAGGACAGGGGCACAGATACGCAGTATTTT.

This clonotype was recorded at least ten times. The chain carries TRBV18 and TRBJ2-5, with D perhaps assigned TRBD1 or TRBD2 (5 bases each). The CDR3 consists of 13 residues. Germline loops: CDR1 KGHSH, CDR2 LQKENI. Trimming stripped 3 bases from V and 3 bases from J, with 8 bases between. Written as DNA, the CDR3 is TGTGCCAGCTCACCGGGGGTAGAAGAGACCCAGTACTTC. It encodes CASSPGVEETQYF.

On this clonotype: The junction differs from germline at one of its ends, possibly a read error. CDR3 DNA sequence: TGTGCCAGCAGCTTCCCCAGGACAGGGGCTGGGACCAACGTCCTGACTTTC. It encodes CASSFPRTGAGTNVLTF. V usage is TRBV7-9 and J usage is TRBJ2-6; 9 bases align to TRBD1. The CDR3 loop spans 17 amino acids. CDR1 is SEHNR, CDR2 FQNEAQ, per germline (reference sequence).

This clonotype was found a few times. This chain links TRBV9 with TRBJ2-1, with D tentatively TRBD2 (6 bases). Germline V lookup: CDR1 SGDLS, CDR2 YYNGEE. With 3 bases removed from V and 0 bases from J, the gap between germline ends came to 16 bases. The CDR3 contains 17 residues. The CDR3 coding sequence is TGTGCCAGCAGCGCTAATCGCGGGGTGTTCTCCTACAATGAGCAGTTCTTC. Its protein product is CASSANRGVFSYNEQFF.

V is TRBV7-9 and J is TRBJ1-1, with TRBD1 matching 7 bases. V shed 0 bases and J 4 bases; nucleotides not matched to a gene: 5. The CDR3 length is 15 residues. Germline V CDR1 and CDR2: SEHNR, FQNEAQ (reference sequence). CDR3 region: CASSLAGGSSTEAFF. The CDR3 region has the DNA TGTGCCAGCAGCTTAGCAGGGGGCAGCAGCACTGAAGCTTTCTTT.

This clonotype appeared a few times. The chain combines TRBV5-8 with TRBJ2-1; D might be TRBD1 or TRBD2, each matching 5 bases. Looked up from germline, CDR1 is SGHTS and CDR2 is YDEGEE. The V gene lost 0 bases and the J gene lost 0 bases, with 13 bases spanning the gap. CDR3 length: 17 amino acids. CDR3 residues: CASSLGPHGTSYNEQFF. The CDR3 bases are TGTGCCAGCAGCTTGGGACCCCACGGGACCTCCTACAATGAGCAGTTCTTC.

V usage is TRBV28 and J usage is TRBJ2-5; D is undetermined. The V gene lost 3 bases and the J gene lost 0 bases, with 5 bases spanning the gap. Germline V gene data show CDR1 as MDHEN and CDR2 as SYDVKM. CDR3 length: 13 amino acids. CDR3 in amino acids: CASSFNHQETQYF. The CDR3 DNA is TGTGCCAGCAGTTTCAACCACCAAGAGACCCAGTACTTC.

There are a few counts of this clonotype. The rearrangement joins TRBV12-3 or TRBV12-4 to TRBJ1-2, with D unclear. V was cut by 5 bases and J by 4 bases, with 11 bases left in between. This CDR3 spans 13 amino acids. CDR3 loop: CASSPGRAYGYTF. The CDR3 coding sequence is TGTGCCAGCAGTCCCGGACGGGCCTATGGCTACACCTTC.

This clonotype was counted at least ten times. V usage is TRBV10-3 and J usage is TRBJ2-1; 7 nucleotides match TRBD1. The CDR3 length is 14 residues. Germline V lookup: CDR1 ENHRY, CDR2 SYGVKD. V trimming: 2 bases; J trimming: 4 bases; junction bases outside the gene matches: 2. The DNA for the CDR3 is TGTGCCATCAGTGAGACGACAGGGTACAATGAGCAGTTCTTC. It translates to CAISETTGYNEQFF.

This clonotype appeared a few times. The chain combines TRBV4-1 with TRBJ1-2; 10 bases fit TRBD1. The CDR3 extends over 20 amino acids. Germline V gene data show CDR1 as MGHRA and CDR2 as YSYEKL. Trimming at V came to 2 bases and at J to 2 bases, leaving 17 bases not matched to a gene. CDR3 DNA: TGCGCCAGCAGCCAACCGTATAAGAGACAGGGGGCGCGGGCCAACTATGGCTACACCTTC. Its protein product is CASSQPYKRQGARANYGYTF.